These T cell receptor beta chains were read from a single sample in a study of T cells expressing NK-cell markers. TCRdb reprocessed the 5' RACE reads, with one entry per CDR3 protein and no DNA. The sample includes about 540,000 distinct CDR3 sequences. The material sequenced was blood T cells: a sorted CD56 or NKG2C T cell subset, CD4+ or CD8+ T cells, or bulk PBMC T cells (not recorded which). The receptors originated from a man between 18 and 29 years old in good health. Each CDR3 is given with its conserved first and last residue.

V gene	J gene	CDR3 protein
TRBV29-1	TRBJ2-1	CSGGLAGGTNEQFF
TRBV6-5	TRBJ2-5	CASSSSGGARETQYF
TRBV29-1	TRBJ2-1	CSGTGISNGEQFF
TRBV27	TRBJ2-3	CASSWRSTDTQYF
TRBV30	TRBJ2-3	CAWQTDTTDTQYF
TRBV29-1	TRBJ1-2	CSVGQLYGYTF
TRBV9	TRBJ2-5	CASSVEGQPYYPQYF
TRBV15	TRBJ1-2	CATSSRDRVGGYTF
TRBV5-1	TRBJ2-1	CASSFPGGGSYNEQFF
TRBV20-1	TRBJ2-5	CSATQDDQETQYF
TRBV20-1	TRBJ2-1	CSAPGTREQFF
TRBV7-2	TRBJ1-5	CASSLVGGSYSNQPQHF
TRBV2	TRBJ2-1	CASSNRLAGPREQFF
TRBV6-2/TRBV6-3	TRBJ2-1	CASSSPGTAHNEQFF
TRBV28	TRBJ2-7	CASASSGISSYEQYF
TRBV20-1	TRBJ2-5	CSAGRVAQETQYF
TRBV5-1	TRBJ2-1	CASSWGGMGASYNEQFF
TRBV7-9	TRBJ1-1	CASSRVSSRAFF
TRBV5-1	TRBJ2-5	CASSSQQGYETQYF
TRBV12-3/TRBV12-4	TRBJ2-3	CASSSREREGTDTQYF
TRBV20-1	TRBJ2-3	CSASSGLFTDTQYF
TRBV5-6	TRBJ1-6	CASSSGTRVYNSPLHF
TRBV6-1	TRBJ2-3	CATEERALSTDTQYF
TRBV6-5	TRBJ2-5	CASTGPKETQYF
TRBV28	TRBJ1-2	CASSLSGRDYGYTF
TRBV28	TRBJ1-5	CASSFFTEANQPQHF
TRBV12-3/TRBV12-4	TRBJ1-4	CASSLGATNEKLFF
TRBV28	TRBJ2-1	CASQLGSEQFF
TRBV6-2/TRBV6-3	TRBJ1-3	CASSYGLRSGNTIYF
TRBV29-1	TRBJ2-7	CSAANPAGVSYEQYF
TRBV18	TRBJ2-5	CASSYTGGRETQYF